These 13 T cell receptor beta chains share one sample of origin, sequenced in a study of Ad26.COV2.S vaccination and SARS-CoV-2 variants. TCRdb's copy holds only in-frame clones and misses some; the assay was immunoSEQ multiplex PCR. Among over 200,000 clones, approximately 88% were seen once, and the ten largest hold about 10%. Noted treatment: 15 to 20 received Ad26.COV2.S at low or high dose, single or two shots; 5 received placebo; per-sample allocation not given. At day 63 after the first vaccine or placebo injection, samples were drawn. The sample consisted of peripheral blood, taken in a trial of Ad26.COV2.S vaccine versus placebo. These receptors originate from a person aged 18-65 years who received the Ad26.COV2.S COVID-19 vaccine or a placebo.

The chain is built from TRBV6-5 and TRBJ1-3; D gene ambiguous. V was pared by 0 bases and J by 1 base, with 7 bases between. The CDR3 extends over 15 amino acids. Germline V lookup: CDR1 MNHEY, CDR2 SVGAGI. The CDR3 reads CASSYSLQSGNTIYF. For the CDR3, the DNA is TGTGCCAGCAGTTACTCGTTACAGTCTGGAAACACCATATATTTT.

The rearrangement uses TRBV5-1 and TRBJ2-7; 7 positions agree with TRBD2. CDR1 SGHRS and CDR2 YFSETQ come from the germline V gene. The CDR3 covers 13 residues. Losses at the gene ends were 3 bases for V and 3 bases for J; bases not matched to a gene: 3. This chain's CDR3 is CASSSGTNYEQYF. CDR3 nucleotides: TGCGCCAGCAGCTCCGGGACTAACTACGAGCAGTACTTC.

The V and J genes are TRBV18 and TRBJ1-2, with D possibly being TRBD1 (5 bases). The CDR3 has 13 amino acids. Germline lookup yields CDR1 KGHSH and CDR2 LQKENI. The ends were cut back, 6 bases at V and 8 bases at J, with 16 bases in the middle. DNA of the CDR3: TGTGCCAGCTCGCGAGAAACAGGTGCCGGCTACACCTTC. It specifies CASSRETGAGYTF.

The sample holds one count of this clone. The rearrangement joins TRBV7-2 to TRBJ1-4; 10 bases align to TRBD1. The CDR3 is 16 amino acids. Trimming removed 5 bases from V and 0 bases from J; junction bases left unmatched: 3. Germline V gene data show CDR1 as SGHTA and CDR2 as FQGNSA. CDR3 region: CASSKGQGTTNEKLFF. The DNA of the CDR3 is TGTGCCAGCAGCAAGGGACAGGGGACAACTAATGAAAAACTGTTTTTT.

The chain links TRBV5-4 to TRBJ2-3, with 7 positions matching TRBD1. The CDR3 extends over 16 amino acids. From germline, CDR1 is SGHNT and CDR2 YYREEE (reference sequence). Unmatched junction bases numbered 10, after V lost 4 bases and J lost 2 bases. The CDR3 reads CASSPYSRGNTDTQYF. CDR3 coding DNA: TGTGCCAGCAGCCCCTACTCCAGGGGGAACACAGATACGCAGTATTTT. Full variable domain (missing parts from reference TRBV5-4 and TRBJ2-3): ETGVTQSPTHLIKTRGQQVTLRCSSQSGHNTVSWYQQALGQGPQFIFQYYREEENGRGNFPPRFSGLQFPNYSSELNVNALELDDSALYLCASSPYSRGNTDTQYFGPGTRLTVL.

V is TRBV4-1 and J is TRBJ2-7, with D tentatively TRBD1 or TRBD2 (5 bases each). Trimming took off 0 bases at V and 0 bases at J, with 15 bases between the two ends. The CDR3 sequence is 17 residues long. Germline V gives CDR1 MGHRA, CDR2 YSYEKL. CDR3 sequence: CASSQELSGSASYEQYF. In DNA form, the CDR3 reads TGCGCCAGCAGCCAAGAGCTCTCAGGGAGCGCCTCCTACGAGCAGTACTTC.

The rearrangement links TRBV4-2 to TRBJ1-4, with D possibly being TRBD1 (6 bases). Trimming removed 2 bases from V and 6 bases from J, with 16 bases in between. The germline CDR1 and CDR2 sequences are LGHNA and YNFKEQ. The CDR3 extends over 16 amino acids. CDR3 in DNA: TGTGCCAGCAGCCAACCCCTAGGGGGAATCGATGAAAAACTGTTTTTT. This gives the protein CASSQPLGGIDEKLFF.

The rearrangement uses TRBV9 and TRBJ1-2, with 9 bases matching TRBD1. The junction had 3 bases not matched to a gene; V was cut back by 3 bases and J by 0 bases. This CDR3 is 15 amino acids long. Germline V lookup: CDR1 SGDLS, CDR2 YYNGEE. The CDR3 reads CASSARTGANYGYTF. The CDR3 DNA is TGTGCCAGCAGCGCACGGACAGGGGCTAACTATGGCTACACCTTC. Based on the CDR3 plus reference TRBV9 and TRBJ1-2, the full variable domain is DSGVTQTPKHLITATGQRVTLRCSPRSGDLSVYWYQQSLDQGLQFLIQYYNGEERAKGNILERFSAQQFPDLHSELNLSSLELGDSALYFCASSARTGANYGYTFGSGTRLTVV.

The chain has TRBV2 and TRBJ2-2; no clear D. Germline CDR1 reads SNHLY; CDR2 reads FYNNEI. The CDR3 extends over 15 amino acids. Trimming shortened V by 2 bases and J by 0 bases, and 7 bases separated the two germline ends. The CDR3 spells CASSERWANTGELFF. The CDR3 nucleotides read TGTGCCAGCAGTGAACGATGGGCGAACACCGGGGAGCTGTTTTTT.

The V gene is TRBV23-1, the J gene TRBJ1-5, with 10 positions matching TRBD1. TRBV23-1 qualifies as an ORF whose function is uncertain. The CDR3 spans 18 residues. V shed 4 bases and J 0 bases; nucleotides not matched to a gene: 9. The CDR3 reads CASSRPGQGKGSNQPQHF. CDR3 DNA sequence: TGCGCCAGCAGTCGCCCGGGACAGGGGAAGGGTAGCAATCAGCCCCAGCATTTT.

This chain connects TRBV11-2 to TRBJ2-7, with TRBD2 identical over 13 bases. The length of the CDR3 is 18 residues. V gave up 1 base and J gave up 2 bases; unmatched junction bases: 8. Germline V gene lookup returns CDR1 SGHAT and CDR2 FQNNGV. In nucleotides, the CDR3 is TGTGCCAGCAGCTTAGGGGCGGGACTAGCGGGGAATGCCTACGAGCAGTACTTC. Translated: CASSLGAGLAGNAYEQYF.

The chain has TRBV5-1 and TRBJ2-5; no clear D. The CDR3 loop spans 14 amino acids. CDR1 is SGHRS, CDR2 YFSETQ, per germline. Trimming stripped 0 bases from V and 1 base from J, with 7 bases between. The CDR3 DNA reads TGCGCCAGCAGCTTGGGTTCCTCCCAAGAGACCCAGTACTTC. Translation gives CASSLGSSQETQYF.

This chain joins TRBV28 and TRBJ1-6; no clear D gene. The germline gives CDR1 MDHEN, CDR2 SYDVKM. There are 16 residues in the CDR3. The V and J ends lost 2 bases and 5 bases respectively, with 13 bases between them. The CDR3 DNA reads TGTGCCAGCAGTTTAGGGATGAGGGTCCATAATTCACCCCTCCACTTT. This codes for CASSLGMRVHNSPLHF.